Below are 6 T cell receptor beta chains sequenced from a single sample in a study of blood T cell repertoires in COVID-19. Profiled with immunoSEQ multiplex PCR; TCRdb holds only in-frame clones, not every one. The sample includes some 50,000 clones, more than 75% of them seen just once. The sequencing sample was made of peripheral blood. These receptors were taken from a woman of 80 years or more with COVID-19, enrolled during active disease.

J is TRBJ1-4 and V is TRBV25-1; tentatively, D is TRBD1 (6 bases). The germline V gene has CDR1 MGHDK and CDR2 SYGVNS. The CDR3 is made up of 15 amino acids. V was clipped by 1 base and J by 3 bases, with 9 bases between them. The CDR3 loop is CASSESGVSNEKLFF. CDR3 bases: TGTGCCAGCAGTGAATCAGGGGTGTCTAATGAAAAACTGTTTTTT. The whole variable domain, filled in from reference TRBV25-1 and TRBJ1-4, reads EADIYQTPRYLVIGTGKKITLECSQTMGHDKMYWYQQDPGMELHLIHYSYGVNSTEKGDLSSESTVSRIRTEHFPLTLESARPSHTSQYLCASSESGVSNEKLFFGSGTQLSVL.

The rearrangement joins TRBV10-1 to TRBJ1-1; 12 nucleotides line up with TRBD1. The CDR3 consists of 15 residues. The V gene end was trimmed by 6 bases and the J gene end by 8 bases; junction bases not matched to a gene: 10. Germline lookup yields CDR1 WNHNN and CDR2 SYGVQD (reference sequence). Here the CDR3 DNA reads TGCGCCAGCAGGGAATCCGGGACAGGGGGCGCAGAAGCTTTCTTT. Translation: CASRESGTGGAEAFF.

The chain uses TRBV7-9 and TRBJ1-4, with TRBD1 as a possible D gene (5 bases). Germline CDR1 SEHNR, CDR2 FQNEAQ (reference sequence). Trimming left V 4 bases short and J 0 bases short, with 9 bases between. The CDR3 extends over 15 amino acids. As DNA, the CDR3 is TGTGCCAGCAGCTCCGACAGAGCAACTAATGAAAAACTGTTTTTT. This sequence encodes CASSSDRATNEKLFF.

The rearrangement links TRBV18 to TRBJ2-3; possible D gene TRBD1, 6 bases. This CDR3 is 14 amino acids long. Trimming took off 3 bases at V and 0 bases at J, with 7 bases between the two ends. CDR1 and CDR2 from the germline V gene are KGHSH and LQKENI. In DNA, the CDR3 is TGTGCCAGCTCACCCGGACAGAGCACAGATACGCAGTATTTT. It yields the protein CASSPGQSTDTQYF.

The sample holds a few counts of this clone. This rearrangement joins TRBV27 to TRBJ1-2; D is unresolved. CDR3 size: 14 residues. In germline, CDR1 is MNHEY, CDR2 SMNVEV (reference sequence). Deletions cut 4 bases from V and 4 bases from J, with 13 bases between. The CDR3, as DNA: TGTGCCAGCAGTTCCGAACCAGGTACCTATGGCTACACCTTC. It codes for CASSSEPGTYGYTF.

The rearrangement links TRBV7-8 to TRBJ1-2, with 7 bases lining up with TRBD1. CDR1 SGHVS and CDR2 FQNEAQ come from the germline V gene. The CDR3 sequence is 14 residues long. With 5 bases clipped from V and 5 bases from J, the junction kept 8 bases outside the gene matches. The CDR3 loop is CASSLQGQIYGYTF. CDR3 DNA: TGTGCCAGCAGCCTTCAGGGACAGATTTATGGCTACACCTTC.